A selection of T cell receptor beta chains follows, all from one sample in a study of blood T cell repertoires in COVID-19. TCRdb's copy holds only in-frame clones and misses some; the assay was immunoSEQ multiplex PCR. The sample lists under 90,000 clones; around 75% were seen once. Sequencing used peripheral blood. The receptors derive from an elderly woman with active or convalescent COVID-19. Both conserved end residues are part of each CDR3. Each record gives: clone size, D gene, V gene, J gene, CDR3 DNA, CDR3 protein. The D gene is left open where the match is weak. Clone size, where shown, is once, few, many, or a class for clones that have expanded.

>-|-|TRBV4-3|TRBJ2-7
TGCGCCAGCAGCCAAGTTGGGGAGCTCTCCGAGCAGTACTTC
CASSQVGELSEQYF
>-|TRBD2|TRBV10-3|TRBJ2-1
TGTGCCATAGGGACTAGCGGGGGGGGTAATGAGCAGTTCTTC
CAIGTSGGGNEQFF
>-|-|TRBV14|TRBJ1-5
TGTGCCAGCAGCCAATTAATCGGTAGAGGGCAGCCCCAGCATTTT
CASSQLIGRGQPQHF
>once|TRBD1|TRBV29-1|TRBJ1-2
TGCAGCGTTGAAACAGGGGGTATAGGCTACACCTTC
CSVETGGIGYTF
>-|-|TRBV15|TRBJ2-5
TGTGCCACCAGCAGAGATGGGGGCAGGGACCAAGAGACCCAGTACTTC
CATSRDGGRDQETQYF
>-|TRBD1|TRBV5-3|TRBJ2-3
TGTGCCAGAAGCCTGACAGGGATATTAACGGATACGCAGTATTTT
CARSLTGILTDTQYF
>once|TRBD1|TRBV7-2|TRBJ2-7
TGTGCCAGCAGCCAGAAGACAGGGGTGGCCTACGAGCAGTACTTC
CASSQKTGVAYEQYF
>once|TRBD2|TRBV3-1/TRBV3-2|TRBJ2-1
TGTGCCAGCAGCCAGGGACTAGCGGGAACGCACAATGAGCAGTTCTTC
CASSQGLAGTHNEQFF
>once|TRBD1|TRBV5-1|TRBJ2-1
TGCGCCAGCAGCTTACAGGGGGTGGGCCAATCCGAGCAGTTCTTC
CASSLQGVGQSEQFF
>once|TRBD1|TRBV5-1|TRBJ2-4
TGCGCCAGCAGGGACAGGGCAGCCAAAAACATTCAGTACTTC
CASRDRAAKNIQYF
>few|TRBD2|TRBV7-3|TRBJ2-1
TGTGCCAGCAGCTTAGCGGGAGGGTTAAATGAGCAGTTCTTC
CASSLAGGLNEQFF
>-|TRBD1|TRBV29-1|TRBJ2-7
TGCAGCGCGACAGGGGTAGGCTACGAGCAGTACTTC
CSATGVGYEQYF
>-|TRBD1|TRBV7-2|TRBJ1-1
TGTGCCAGCAGCCCCCCGGGACAGAGAACACGCGAAGCTTTCTTT
CASSPPGQRTREAFF
>-|TRBD2|TRBV5-6|TRBJ2-5
TGTGCCAGCAGCTTGGTCCTAGCGGGGGATCGGGAGACCCAGTACTTC
CASSLVLAGDRETQYF
>-|TRBD1|TRBV30|TRBJ1-4
TGTGCCTGGAGTGATTACAGGGGGCGGGAAAAACTGTTTTTT
CAWSDYRGREKLFF
>-|TRBD2|TRBV6-5|TRBJ2-1
TGTGCCAGCAGTTTGACTAGCGGGGGTTACAATGAGCAGTTCTTC
CASSLTSGGYNEQFF
>-|-|TRBV10-3|TRBJ2-7
TGTGCCATCAGGGACAGCGCGGCCTACGAGCAGTACTTC
CAIRDSAAYEQYF
>once|-|TRBV21-1|TRBJ1-1
TGTGCCAGCAGCAACGAAAGGGGGAACACTGAAGCTTTCTTT
CASSNERGNTEAFF
>-|-|TRBV27|TRBJ1-2
TGTGCCAGCAGTTCTACAGCTAACTATGGCTACACCTTC
CASSSTANYGYTF
>-|-|TRBV5-4|TRBJ2-4
TGTGCCAGCAGCTTGGGGAGGGGTAGGAAAAACATTCAGTACTTC
CASSLGRGRKNIQYF
>few|TRBD1|TRBV7-3|TRBJ1-6
TGTGCCAGCAGCTTGGTGGGACAGGGAGATTCACCCCTCCACTTT
CASSLVGQGDSPLHF
>-|-|TRBV5-6|TRBJ1-2
TGTGCCAGCAGCTTGGTGGGGCAGAACTATGGCTACACCTTC
CASSLVGQNYGYTF
>-|TRBD1|TRBV12-3/TRBV12-4|TRBJ1-1
TGTGCCAGCAGCCCGGGACAGGGAGCTTTCTTT
CASSPGQGAFF
>-|-|TRBV11-2|TRBJ2-5
TGTGCCAGCAGTTCGACGGGAGCCCAGTACTTC
CASSSTGAQYF
>-|-|TRBV7-2|TRBJ2-5
TGTGCCAGCAGTCCAGGACTGGAGATGGAGACCCAGTACTTC
CASSPGLEMETQYF
>-|-|TRBV7-9|TRBJ1-5
TGTGCCAGCAGCTTAGAAGGGAGCGGAAATCAGCCCCAGCATTTT
CASSLEGSGNQPQHF
>-|-|TRBV6-6|TRBJ1-1
TGTGCCAGCAAGCGGGAGGCTGAAGCTTTCTTT
CASKREAEAFF
>-|-|TRBV7-6|TRBJ2-1
TGTGCCAGCAGCTTAAGTACCTGGCCAGGGAACAATGAGCAGTTCTTC
CASSLSTWPGNNEQFF
>many|-|TRBV7-2|TRBJ1-3
TGTGCCAGCAGCCCACAGGGTCCCTCTGGAAACACCATATATTTT
CASSPQGPSGNTIYF
>-|-|TRBV6-4|TRBJ1-2
TGTGCCAGCAGTGGAACCCCGGGACTTTACTACACCTTC
CASSGTPGLYYTF
>few|TRBD1|TRBV9|TRBJ1-6
TGTGCCAGCAGCGTACGGGGGGACAGGAATTCACCCCTCCACTTT
CASSVRGDRNSPLHF
>-|-|TRBV27|TRBJ2-5
TGTGCCAGCGGGAGGCGGGACCTAGTTTCGAAGAAGACCCAGTACTTC
CASGRRDLVSKKTQYF
>-|TRBD2|TRBV6-2/TRBV6-3|TRBJ2-2
TGTGCCAGCAGTCGGGACTACCCCACCGGGGAGCTGTTTTTT
CASSRDYPTGELFF
>-|-|TRBV7-8|TRBJ1-2
TGTGCCAGCAGCTTAGGCAACTCTAACTATGGCTACACCTTC
CASSLGNSNYGYTF
>-|-|TRBV7-3|TRBJ2-1
TGTGCCAGCAGCTTAACGGGGAGCTCCTACAATGAGCAGTTCTTC
CASSLTGSSYNEQFF
>-|-|TRBV10-3|TRBJ1-6
TGTGCCATCAGACCCGACAGCTCCTATAATTCACCCCTCCACTTT
CAIRPDSSYNSPLHF
>-|-|TRBV27|TRBJ2-1
TGTGCCAGCAGTTACCGGACGCTAGCCCCCTCCTACAATGAGCAGTTCTTC
CASSYRTLAPSYNEQFF
>-|-|TRBV5-1|TRBJ1-1
TGCGCCAGCTCCCGGGAAGGGAACACTGAAGCTTTCTTT
CASSREGNTEAFF
>-|-|TRBV7-2|TRBJ1-4
TGTGCCAGCAGCTTAGAACGGGAAAAACTGTTTTTT
CASSLEREKLFF
>-|TRBD1|TRBV29-1|TRBJ1-1
TGCAGCGCCCTACAGGGGATGCACACTGAAGCTTTCTTT
CSALQGMHTEAFF
>-|-|TRBV19|TRBJ2-5
TGTGCCAGTAGTATGTCGCCAGGGCAAGAGACCCAGTACTTC
CASSMSPGQETQYF
>-|-|TRBV7-6|TRBJ1-6
TGTGCCAGCAGCTTAGGGACCAGCGGAACTAATTCACCCCTCCACTTT
CASSLGTSGTNSPLHF
>-|-|TRBV12-5|TRBJ2-2
TGTGCTAGTGGCCCCACCGAAGGAGGGAACACCGGGGAGCTGTTTTTT
CASGPTEGGNTGELFF
>-|TRBD2|TRBV30|TRBJ2-7
TGTGCCTGGAGTGTTTTAACTAGCGGGATATCCTACGAGCAGTACTTC
CAWSVLTSGISYEQYF
>-|TRBD2|TRBV7-7|TRBJ2-3
TGTGCTAGCAGCTCAGGGGCTAGCGGGGGCCACACAGATACGCAGTATTTT
CASSSGASGGHTDTQYF
>-|TRBD1|TRBV6-5|TRBJ2-7
TGTGCCAGCAGTAGGGACAGGGGGAGTTACGAGCAGTACTTC
CASSRDRGSYEQYF
>-|-|TRBV9|TRBJ2-2
TGTGCCAGCAGCGTAGAGGGCAGGGGGGCCGGGGAGCTGTTTTTT
CASSVEGRGAGELFF
>-|TRBD2|TRBV4-3|TRBJ2-3
TGCGCCAGCAGCCAAGGGACTAGCGGGGGTACAGATACGCAGTATTTT
CASSQGTSGGTDTQYF
>-|-|TRBV5-1|TRBJ2-3
TGCGCCAGCAGCTTGGTAGCCCTTACAAGCACAGATACGCAGTATTTT
CASSLVALTSTDTQYF
>-|-|TRBV19|TRBJ1-4
TGTGCCAGTAGTATAGCCGGTGAAAAACTGTTTTTT
CASSIAGEKLFF
>-|-|TRBV4-3|TRBJ1-4
TGCGCCAGCAGCCCTTCGGGGGTCGGTGGGGAAAAACTGTTTTTT
CASSPSGVGGEKLFF
>few|TRBD2|TRBV19|TRBJ2-7
TGTGCCAGTAGTATAGAGAGCGGGAGCGGCTACGAGCAGTACTTC
CASSIESGSGYEQYF
>-|TRBD2|TRBV11-3|TRBJ2-1
TGTGCCAGCAGCTTAGGACTAGCGGGTTCCAATGAGCAGTTCTTC
CASSLGLAGSNEQFF
>-|-|TRBV28|TRBJ1-5
TGTGCCAGCAGCGATGGTTGGTGGGGAGGCAATCAGCCCCAGCATTTT
CASSDGWWGGNQPQHF
>-|TRBD1|TRBV28|TRBJ1-5
TGTGCCAGCAGCTCTACACAGGGGGGGATGAACAATCAGCCCCAGCATTTT
CASSSTQGGMNNQPQHF